This T cell receptor beta chain was recorded in a study of OX40 agonist ivuxolimab in advanced cancers. In germline, CDR1 is MGHDK, CDR2 SYGVNS. The germline V and J ends were trimmed by 3 bases and 8 bases, with 10 bases remaining between them. This CDR3 is built from 12 residues. Sequencing used immunoSEQ multiplex PCR; TCRdb keeps in-frame clones, though not all of them. The repertoire holds 54,000 or so clones, with over 70% as singletons. The table lists this clone with a count of one. Sample: CD4+ or CD8+ T cells sorted from blood, taken in a trial of the OX40 agonist ivuxolimab. The V call is TRBV25-1, the J call TRBJ1-2; unclear D gene. The sequence was collected from an adult with an advanced solid tumor such as melanoma, head and neck, liver or kidney cancer. The CDR3 here is CASSDASRGYTF. DNA for the CDR3: TGTGCCAGCAGTGACGCCAGCCGCGGCTACACCTTC.